The 16 T cell receptor beta chains listed next were all sequenced from one sample in a study of CD8 T cells in Susac syndrome. cDNA came from about 0.51 to 1 ug RNA primed by random hexamers. Each CDR3 protein gets one entry after TCRdb re-called the immunoSEQ multiplex PCR reads with MiXCR. The sample lists over 140,000 distinct CDR3 sequences, roughly 94% seen once, with roughly 0.14% in the top ten. Sequencing was performed on CD4+ T cells from PBMCs. The source of these receptors is a human donor with Susac syndrome.

This clonotype was recorded only once. The V gene is TRBV6-2 or TRBV6-3, the J gene TRBJ2-7; D call uncertain. The CDR3 runs 16 residues. The germline V and J ends were trimmed by 0 bases and 3 bases, with 15 bases remaining between them. Germline V gene sequence: CDR1 MNHEY, CDR2 SVGEGT. The CDR3 reads CASSYSIGLPFYEQYF. The CDR3 nucleotides read TGTGCCAGCAGTTACTCGATTGGTCTACCTTTCTACGAGCAGTACTTC.

The count of this clonotype is one. The V gene is TRBV25-1, the J gene TRBJ2-7, with D possibly matching TRBD2 (6 bases). The ends were cut back, 4 bases at V and 3 bases at J, with 13 bases in the middle. The germline V gene has CDR1 MGHDK and CDR2 SYGVNS. CDR3 length: 14 amino acids. The CDR3 DNA reads as TGTGCCAGCAGTGGGTGGGACGGGGGCTACGAGCAGTACTTC. Translating it yields CASSGWDGGYEQYF.

CDR3 region: CSVELPRDDLETQYF. DNA for the CDR3: TGCAGCGTTGAGCTCCCCCGGGACGACCTAGAGACCCAGTACTTC. This chain links TRBV29-1 with TRBJ2-5; either TRBD1 or TRBD2 may fit D (5 bases each). The CDR3 consists of 15 residues. From germline, CDR1 is SQVTM and CDR2 ANQGSEA. V gave up 3 bases and J gave up 4 bases, with 18 bases separating them.

This rearrangement joins TRBV5-8 to TRBJ2-5; 12 positions match TRBD1. The germline V gene has CDR1 SGHTS and CDR2 YDEGEE. The V gene end was trimmed by 5 bases and the J gene end by 4 bases; junction bases not matched to a gene: 9. There are 16 residues in the CDR3. This chain's CDR3 is CASSFLGQGAGETQYF. DNA for the CDR3: TGTGCCAGCAGTTTCCTGGGACAGGGGGCAGGAGAGACCCAGTACTTC.

V usage is TRBV4-2 and J usage is TRBJ2-5; 15 bases line up with TRBD2. From germline, CDR1 is LGHNA and CDR2 YNFKEQ. Trimming cost V 4 bases and J 0 bases; bases outside gene matches: 6. The CDR3 length is 18 residues. CDR3 DNA: TGTGCCAGCAGCCCCGGGACTAGCGGGGGGTTGTACCAAGAGACCCAGTACTTC. It is translated as CASSPGTSGGLYQETQYF.

This clonotype was picked up one time. This sequence joins TRBV3-1 and TRBJ2-7, with D possibly TRBD2 on 6 matching bases. The germline CDR1 and CDR2 sequences are LGHDT and YNNKEL (reference sequence). CDR3 size: 16 residues. V shed 6 bases and J shed 1 base, with 19 bases lying between them. CDR3 loop: CASSQLSWGRSYEQYF. The CDR3 nucleotides are TGTGCCAGCAGTCAACTTAGTTGGGGGAGGTCCTACGAGCAGTACTTC.

The chain combines TRBV15 with TRBJ2-7; D is uncertain. This CDR3 is built from 14 residues. Looked up from germline, CDR1 is LNHNV and CDR2 is YYDKDF (reference sequence). The V end was cut by 5 bases, the J end by 6 bases, with 17 bases between. In DNA, the CDR3 is TGTGCCACCAGCGGACGACTTGGAGCTCCCGAGCAGTACTTC. Protein product: CATSGRLGAPEQYF.

The rearrangement uses TRBV2 and TRBJ2-7, with D hard to call. The CDR3 is made up of 11 amino acids. The germline gives CDR1 SNHLY, CDR2 FYNNEI. With 7 bases removed from V and 3 bases from J, the gap between germline ends came to 7 bases. As DNA, the CDR3 is TGTGCCAGCAAATACTACTACGAGCAGTACTTC. Protein product: CASKYYYEQYF.

The chain links TRBV15 to TRBJ2-1, with D tentatively TRBD2 (5 bases). V shed 3 bases and J shed 2 bases, with 17 bases lying between them. This CDR3 is 17 amino acids long. The germline V gene encodes CDR1 LNHNV and CDR2 YYDKDF (reference sequence). The CDR3 here is CATSREEVGLPYNEQFF. The CDR3 DNA is TGTGCCACCAGCAGGGAGGAGGTAGGACTCCCCTACAATGAGCAGTTCTTC.

V gene TRBV6-4 combines with J gene TRBJ1-2, with 9 bases identical to TRBD1. The CDR3 length is 14 residues. The germline CDR1 and CDR2 sequences are MRHNA and SNTAGT. V gave up 3 bases and J gave up 3 bases; unmatched junction bases: 2. DNA of the CDR3: TGTGCCAGCAGTGAGGGACAGGGAGACTATGGCTACACCTTC. Translated, it gives CASSEGQGDYGYTF.

V usage is TRBV7-8 and J usage is TRBJ2-5; D is possibly TRBD2 (6 bases). The CDR3 has 12 residues. V lost 7 bases and J lost 4, with 10 bases in between. Germline lookup yields CDR1 SGHVS and CDR2 FQNEAQ. CDR3 nucleotide sequence: TGTGCCAGCAAATACGGGGGAGAGACCCAGTACTTC. It yields the protein CASKYGGETQYF.

This clonotype has more than one count but fewer than ten. The V gene is TRBV20-1, the J gene TRBJ1-2, with D unresolved. The CDR3 consists of 12 residues. The V gene lost 3 bases and the J gene lost 0 bases, with 5 bases spanning the gap. Looked up from germline, CDR1 is DFQATT and CDR2 is SNEGSKA (reference sequence). The chain's CDR3 is CSASRSNYGYTF. In DNA form, the CDR3 reads TGCAGTGCTAGCAGGTCTAACTATGGCTACACCTTC.

The chain recombines TRBV9 with TRBJ1-1, with D possibly TRBD1 on 5 matching bases. Trimming shortened V by 0 bases and J by 2 bases, and 14 bases separated the two germline ends. CDR1 SGDLS and CDR2 YYNGEE come from the germline V gene. The CDR3 loop spans 16 amino acids. The CDR3 sequence is CASSVGPYGGNTEAFF. The DNA of the CDR3 is TGTGCCAGCAGCGTAGGACCTTACGGGGGAAACACTGAAGCTTTCTTT.

The CDR3 nucleotides read TGCGCCAGCAGCCTCATCGACAGGTCGAACTACGAGCAGTACTTC. Protein: CASSLIDRSNYEQYF. This chain connects TRBV4-1 to TRBJ2-7; tentatively, D is TRBD1 (6 bases). V was clipped by 4 bases and J by 3 bases, with 16 bases between them. Germline lookup yields CDR1 MGHRA and CDR2 YSYEKL. This CDR3 contains 15 residues.

This clonotype has a handful of counts. The genes are TRBV11-2 and TRBJ1-2, with D possibly matching TRBD1 (6 bases). This CDR3 contains 13 residues. In germline, CDR1 is SGHAT, CDR2 FQNNGV. Trimming stripped 6 bases from V and 2 bases from J, with 10 bases between. The DNA of the CDR3 is TGTGCCAGCAGTCCGGACAGCAACTATGGCTACACCTTC. It encodes CASSPDSNYGYTF.

The chain couples TRBV11-2 to TRBJ2-7, with D hard to call. Germline CDR1 and CDR2: SGHAT and FQNNGV. Trimming shortened V by 5 bases and J by 6 bases, and 11 bases separated the two germline ends. This CDR3 comprises 12 residues. CDR3: CASSPSSGEQYF. The DNA for the CDR3 is TGTGCCAGCAGCCCTAGTTCGGGCGAGCAGTACTTC.